This T cell receptor beta chain appears in the sequencing data of a study of T cells expressing NK-cell markers. The CDR3 is made up of 13 amino acids. The germline V gene has CDR1 SSHAT and CDR2 FNYEAQ (reference sequence). TCRdb processed the 5' RACE reads again and assigns one entry to each CDR3 protein, with no DNA. The sample table includes approximately 420,000 distinct CDR3 sequences. The sequence came from a woman in her forties or fifties in good health. The genes are TRBV7-7 and TRBJ2-5; TCRdb reports TRBD2, a call that lacks DNA to check it against. Sequences were obtained from blood T cells: a sorted CD56 or NKG2C T cell subset, CD4+ or CD8+ T cells, or bulk PBMC T cells (not recorded which). The CDR3 is CASSWGPEGTQYF.